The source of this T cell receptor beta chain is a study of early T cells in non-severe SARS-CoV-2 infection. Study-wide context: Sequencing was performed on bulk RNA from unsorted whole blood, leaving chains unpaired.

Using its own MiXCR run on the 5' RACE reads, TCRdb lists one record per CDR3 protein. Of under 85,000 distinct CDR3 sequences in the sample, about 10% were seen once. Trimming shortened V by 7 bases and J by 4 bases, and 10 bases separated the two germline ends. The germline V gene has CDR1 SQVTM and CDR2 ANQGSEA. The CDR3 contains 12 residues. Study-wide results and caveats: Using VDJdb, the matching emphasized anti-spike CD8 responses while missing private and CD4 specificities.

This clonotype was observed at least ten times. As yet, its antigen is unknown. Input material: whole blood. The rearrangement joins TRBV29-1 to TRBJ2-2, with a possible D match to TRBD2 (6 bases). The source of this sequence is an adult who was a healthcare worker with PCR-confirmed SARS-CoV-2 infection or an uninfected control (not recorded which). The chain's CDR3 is CSARRVTGELFF. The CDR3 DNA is TGCAGCGCCCGGAGGGTCACCGGGGAGCTGTTTTTT.